The 26 T cell receptor beta chains in this list originate from one sample, sequenced in a study of cytomegalovirus exposure and HLA in healthy donors. Use of 60 Vbeta and 13 Jbeta primers characterized the PCR. Measured with immunoSEQ multiplex PCR; TCRdb has only the in-frame clones, and not every one. The sample includes 160,000 or so clones, roughly 80% of them seen just once. The sample was PBMCs. These receptors originate from a female donor in good health and CMV-seronegative.

CDR3 amino acids: CASKIAVSSYEQYF. The CDR3 DNA sequence: TGTGCCAGTAAGATAGCGGTTAGCTCCTACGAGCAGTACTTC. The V and J genes are TRBV19 and TRBJ2-7; possible D gene TRBD2, 6 bases. The CDR3 is made up of 14 amino acids. Germline V gives CDR1 LNHDA, CDR2 SQIVND (reference sequence). V lost 7 bases and J lost 0, with 13 bases in between.

The sample holds a few counts of this clone. The chain employs TRBV7-9 and TRBJ2-2; 7 bases agree with TRBD1. Germline trimming cut 5 bases from V and 4 bases from J; bases unmatched to any gene: 7. Per the germline V gene, CDR1 is SEHNR and CDR2 is FQNEAQ (reference sequence). This CDR3 is 15 amino acids long. This chain's CDR3 is CASSHGTAPTGELFF. The CDR3 coding sequence is TGTGCCAGCAGCCACGGGACAGCCCCCACCGGGGAGCTGTTTTTT. The full variable domain, its missing parts supplied by reference TRBV7-9 and TRBJ2-2, is DTGVSQNPRHKITKRGQNVTFRCDPISEHNRLYWYRQTLGQGPEFLTYFQNEAQLEKSRLLSDRFSAERPKGSFSTLEIQRTEQGDSAMYLCASSHGTAPTGELFFGEGSRLTVL.

V gene TRBV7-6 combines with J gene TRBJ2-7, with TRBD2 identical over 7 bases. The CDR3 runs 12 residues. The V segment lost 0 bases and the J segment 7 bases; nucleotides outside the gene matches: 0. Germline assignment: CDR1 SGHVS and CDR2 FNYEAQ. The CDR3 DNA is TGTGCCAGCAGCTTAGCGGGAGGGGAGCAGTACTTC. Residues: CASSLAGGEQYF.

J is TRBJ2-3 and V is TRBV7-6; D is perhaps TRBD2 (5 bases). The CDR3 is 15 amino acids. CDR1 SGHVS and CDR2 FNYEAQ come from the germline V gene. The V and J ends lost 1 base and 8 bases respectively, with 16 bases between them. CDR3 region: CASSLDSLGEGTQYF. DNA of the CDR3: TGTGCCAGCAGCTTAGATAGTTTGGGCGAGGGTACGCAGTATTTT. Variable domain in full (rest from reference TRBV7-6 and TRBJ2-3): GAGVSQSPRYKVTKRGQDVALRCDPISGHVSLYWYRQALGQGPEFLTYFNYEAQQDKSGLPNDRFSAERPEGSISTLTIQRTEQRDSAMYRCASSLDSLGEGTQYFGPGTRLTVL.

This chain links TRBV6-4 with TRBJ2-3, with TRBD2 matching over 10 bases. The germline CDR1 and CDR2 sequences are MRHNA and SNTAGT. The CDR3 length is 16 residues. The J segment lost 3 bases and the V segment lost 6 bases, leaving 9 bases of the junction unmatched. The CDR3, as DNA: TGTGCCAGCAGCCTCCTAGCGGGAGAGCTGACAGATACGCAGTATTTT. This gives the protein CASSLLAGELTDTQYF.

The chain joins TRBV7-2 to TRBJ1-5; no reliable D call. With 7 bases removed from V and 4 bases from J, the gap between germline ends came to 11 bases. From germline, CDR1 is SGHTA and CDR2 FQGNSA. The CDR3 spans 13 residues. CDR3 sequence reads: CASTSTGNQPQHF. Here the CDR3 DNA reads TGTGCCAGCACCTCGACGGGGAATCAGCCCCAGCATTTT.

This clone has only a few counts. This chain uses TRBV19 with TRBJ2-6, with D possibly being TRBD2 (7 bases). Germline V gene lookup returns CDR1 LNHDA and CDR2 SQIVND (reference sequence). CDR3 length: 17 residues. Trimming left V 7 bases short and J 0 bases short, with 16 bases between. DNA of the CDR3: TGTGCCAGTACCATGGGGGGGCCGAGCTCTGGGGCCAACGTCCTGACTTTC. Translated, it gives CASTMGGPSSGANVLTF.

The rearrangement uses TRBV6-6 and TRBJ2-7; 7 bases line up with TRBD2. The CDR3 sequence is 16 residues long. CDR1 is MNHNY and CDR2 is SVGAGI in the germline V gene (reference sequence). Trimming took 8 bases from V and 1 from J; bases not matched to a gene: 14. The CDR3 is CASRPLGGRESYEQYF. Written as DNA, the CDR3 is TGTGCCAGCCGACCCCTTGGCGGGAGAGAGTCCTACGAGCAGTACTTC.

This chain connects TRBV4-2 to TRBJ2-3; D not certain. Germline CDR1 and CDR2: LGHNA and YNFKEQ. V was clipped by 2 bases and J by 1 base, with 7 bases between them. The CDR3 length is 14 residues. CDR3 protein: CASSQIARTDTQYF. The CDR3 region has the DNA TGTGCCAGCAGCCAAATAGCCCGCACAGATACGCAGTATTTT.

J is TRBJ2-5 and V is TRBV7-8; 11 bases fit TRBD1. The J call is uncertain, as TRBJ2-7 better fits the DNA end. CDR1 is SGHVS, CDR2 FQNEAQ, per germline. The CDR3 runs 15 residues. The CDR3 region is CASSPPGTGGYEQYF. CDR3 bases: TGTGCCAGCAGCCCCCCCGGGACAGGGGGCTACGAGCAGTACTTC.

The chain carries TRBV5-1 and TRBJ1-1; D is possibly TRBD1 (6 bases). The CDR3 spans 16 residues. Trimming stripped 4 bases from V and 4 bases from J, with 20 bases between. Germline-derived CDR1 and CDR2 are SGHRS and YFSETQ. The CDR3 loop is CASSPAGTKIRTEAFF. CDR3 coding DNA: TGCGCCAGCAGCCCGGCCGGGACAAAGATTCGCACTGAAGCTTTCTTT.

For the CDR3, the DNA is TGTGCCAGCAGTACTTTTAGACAGGGGGAGATGTCCCAGCATTTT. This encodes CASSTFRQGEMSQHF. The chain links TRBV28 to TRBJ1-5; 9 bases line up with TRBD1. CDR1 MDHEN and CDR2 SYDVKM come from the germline V gene. V gave up 5 bases and J gave up 11 bases; unmatched junction bases: 13. The CDR3 spans 15 residues.

This clone was picked up one time. The genes are TRBV18 and TRBJ2-1; maybe TRBD1 (5 bases). V gave up 2 bases and J gave up 5 bases, with 16 bases separating them. This CDR3 contains 16 residues. Germline V gives CDR1 KGHSH, CDR2 LQKENI. CDR3 amino acids: CASSPEGVSVNNEQFF. The CDR3 region has the DNA TGTGCCAGCTCACCAGAAGGGGTTTCGGTTAACAATGAGCAGTTCTTC.

J is TRBJ1-5 and V is TRBV19, with D uncertain. V was clipped by 8 bases and J by 0 bases, with 17 bases between them. The CDR3 has 16 residues. Germline V lookup: CDR1 LNHDA, CDR2 SQIVND (reference sequence). CDR3 bases: TGTGCCAGTGCAACGGAGACGGTAGTTAGCAATCAGCCCCAGCATTTT. This sequence encodes CASATETVVSNQPQHF.

The V gene is TRBV28, the J gene TRBJ2-5; perhaps TRBD2 as D (5 bases). This CDR3 has 14 amino acids. The ends were cut back, 3 bases at V and 5 bases at J, with 13 bases in the middle. Germline-derived CDR1 and CDR2 are MDHEN and SYDVKM. The CDR3 DNA reads TGTGCCAGCAGTTTTGGGAATAGGAGGGAGACCCAGTACTTC. Translated, it gives CASSFGNRRETQYF.

The chain joins TRBV11-1 to TRBJ2-5, with 7 nucleotides matching TRBD1. The V gene's germline CDR1 is SGHAT and CDR2 FQDESV (reference sequence). This CDR3 has 13 amino acids. Germline trimming cut 6 bases from V and 5 bases from J; bases unmatched to any gene: 6. CDR3 in DNA: TGTGCCAGCAGTAGAGACAGGGATGAGACCCAGTACTTC. Translating it yields CASSRDRDETQYF. Drawing the rest from reference TRBV11-1 and TRBJ2-5, the complete variable domain is EAEVAQSPRYKITEKSQAVAFWCDPISGHATLYWYRQILGQGPELLVQFQDESVVDDSQLPKDRFSAERLKGVDSTLKIQPAELGDSAMYLCASSRDRDETQYFGPGTRLLVL.

The V call is TRBV28, the J call TRBJ1-4; possibly TRBD1 for D (6 bases). Trimming removed 6 bases from V and 6 bases from J, with 11 bases in between. The CDR3 runs to 13 residues. Germline values: CDR1 MDHEN, CDR2 SYDVKM. CDR3 sequence reads: CASSKGGDEKLFF. Here the CDR3 DNA reads TGTGCCAGCAGCAAGGGGGGGGATGAAAAACTGTTTTTT.

This clone occurred once. This chain uses TRBV4-3 with TRBJ2-6; unclear D gene. Germline V lookup: CDR1 LGHNA, CDR2 YSLEER. The CDR3 runs to 17 residues. Between the trimmed V and J ends, which lost 0 bases and 1 base, there was a span of 10 bases. Here the CDR3 DNA reads TGCGCCAGCAGCCAAGACCGGGTTCTTTCTGGGGCCAACGTCCTGACTTTC. It translates to CASSQDRVLSGANVLTF.

The chain carries TRBV6-1 and TRBJ2-1, with D perhaps matching TRBD1 (6 bases). CDR3 length equals 15 residues. V lost 6 bases, J lost 3 bases, and 15 bases lay in between. Germline V gene sequence: CDR1 MNHNS, CDR2 SASEGT. For the CDR3, the DNA is TGTGCCAGCAGCCCAACAGGGAGCCTCTACAATGAGCAGTTCTTC. This gives the protein CASSPTGSLYNEQFF.

The gene calls are TRBV30 and TRBJ2-2; D uncertain. The CDR3 is 12 residues long. CDR1 is GTSNPN, CDR2 SVGIG, per germline (reference sequence). V was clipped by 5 bases and J by 4 bases, with 8 bases between them. Here the CDR3 reads CAWGDLTGELFF. In DNA form, the CDR3 reads TGTGCCTGGGGAGACCTCACCGGGGAGCTGTTTTTT.

The CDR3 nucleotides are TGTGCCAGCAGCCAGGGGCCGGGAGAGACCCAGTACTTC. Residues: CASSQGPGETQYF. The chain has TRBV7-2 and TRBJ2-5; a possible D gene is TRBD1 (6 bases). This CDR3 contains 13 residues. CDR1 is SGHTA, CDR2 FQGNSA, per germline. The V gene lost 5 bases and the J gene lost 4 bases, with 11 bases spanning the gap.

V is TRBV11-3 and J is TRBJ2-2, with D maybe TRBD1 (5 bases). This CDR3 has 13 residues. Trimming pared 5 bases from V and 6 bases from J, leaving 10 bases between. Germline-derived CDR1 and CDR2 are SGHNT and YENEEA. In DNA, the CDR3 is TGTGCCAGCAGCCCGACAGTAGCCGGGGAGCTGTTTTTT. Amino acids: CASSPTVAGELFF.

V is TRBV4-2 and J is TRBJ1-2; D is perhaps TRBD1 (6 bases). The germline V and J ends were trimmed by 2 bases and 4 bases, with 8 bases remaining between them. Germline V lookup: CDR1 LGHNA, CDR2 YNFKEQ. This CDR3 has 13 residues. CDR3 sequence (DNA): TGTGCCAGCAGCCAACAGACAGGCTATGGCTACACCTTC. Encoded protein: CASSQQTGYGYTF.

The chain couples TRBV5-1 to TRBJ2-6, with D possibly being TRBD1 (5 bases). CDR3 length equals 17 residues. The germline V and J ends were trimmed by 0 bases and 1 base, with 11 bases remaining between them. Germline assignment: CDR1 SGHRS and CDR2 YFSETQ. The CDR3: CASSLDASGSGANVLTF. The CDR3 bases are TGCGCCAGCAGCTTGGACGCCTCAGGGTCTGGGGCCAACGTCCTGACTTTC.

Notes on this clone: The junction shows a germline mismatch at one end, possibly a read error. The genes are TRBV7-2 and TRBJ2-1, with 7 bases aligning to TRBD2. Germline CDR1 SGHTA, CDR2 FQGNSA. The CDR3 has 14 amino acids. CDR3 DNA sequence: TGTGCCAGCAGCTTACTAAGCGGGACCTTGTCCTCGGTCTTC. It is translated as CASSLLSGTLSSVF.

The sample holds a few counts of this clone. The chain combines TRBV6-1 with TRBJ1-1, with D maybe TRBD1 (6 bases). The germline V and J ends were trimmed by 6 bases and 1 base, with 9 bases remaining between them. The CDR3 runs 13 residues. CDR1 MNHNS and CDR2 SASEGT come from the germline V gene. CDR3 bases: TGTGCCAGCAGCCGACAGGAGAACACTGAAGCTTTCTTT. As protein: CASSRQENTEAFF.